This is a list of T cell receptor beta chains from one sample in a study of blood T cell repertoires in COVID-19. Assay: immunoSEQ multiplex PCR; the TCRdb copy retains only in-frame clones and omits some. Of around 300,000 clones in the sample, under 90% were seen once. The specimen was PBMCs or T cells enriched from blood (not recorded which). The source is a woman aged 55-70 years who had recovered from COVID-19. The CDR3 runs from the conserved cysteine through the conserved F or W. A D gene is named only where the DNA matches it firmly. Clone size appears in some rows only: once, few, many, or a class for an expanded clone.

j_gene	v_gene	abundance	d_gene	CDR3aa	CDR3nt
TRBJ2-2	TRBV7-3	-	-	CASSLARTNTGELFF	TGTGCCAGCAGCCTGGCCAGAACGAACACCGGGGAGCTGTTTTTT
TRBJ1-1	TRBV7-9	once	-	CASSPPGPEAFF	TGTGCCAGCAGCCCTCCAGGCCCTGAAGCTTTCTTT
TRBJ2-7	TRBV3-1/TRBV3-2	-	-	CASSPGYEQYF	TGTGCCAGCAGCCCGGGTTACGAGCAGTACTTC
TRBJ1-6	TRBV28	-	-	CASSMGGARNSPLHF	TGTGCCAGCAGTATGGGGGGGGCCCGGAATTCACCCCTCCACTTT
TRBJ2-5	TRBV21-1	-	-	CASSIKTGVQETQYF	TGTGCCAGCAGCATCAAGACAGGCGTCCAAGAGACCCAGTACTTC
TRBJ1-2	TRBV28	-	-	CASSLDSRGGNGYTF	TGTGCCAGCAGTTTAGATTCCCGAGGAGGAAATGGCTACACCTTC
TRBJ2-2	TRBV11-3	few	-	CASSLITANTGELFF	TGTGCCAGCAGCTTAATTACAGCGAACACCGGGGAGCTGTTTTTT
TRBJ2-1	TRBV5-1	few	TRBD2	CASSLGRGYNEQFF	TGCGCCAGCAGCTTGGGGCGGGGGTACAATGAGCAGTTCTTC
TRBJ1-2	TRBV7-8	once	TRBD1	CASSLVATGVTNYGYTF	TGTGCCAGCAGCTTAGTTGCGACAGGGGTGACTAACTATGGCTACACCTTC
TRBJ1-2	TRBV7-2	-	-	CASSKGALDGYTF	TGTGCCAGCAGCAAAGGGGCTTTGGATGGCTACACCTTC
TRBJ1-1	TRBV5-8	-	-	CASSPYWNTEAFF	TGTGCCAGCAGCCCATACTGGAACACTGAAGCTTTCTTT
TRBJ1-6	TRBV5-6	-	-	CASSLYHINSPLHF	TGTGCCAGCAGCTTGTATCACATTAATTCACCCCTCCACTTT
TRBJ1-1	TRBV3-1/TRBV3-2	-	-	CASSQDRRVEAFF	TGTGCCAGCAGCCAAGATAGGAGGGTTGAAGCTTTCTTT
TRBJ2-7	TRBV19	-	TRBD2	CASSILTSGNVYEQYF	TGTGCCAGTAGTATCCTGACTAGCGGGAACGTCTACGAGCAGTACTTC
TRBJ2-1	TRBV14	-	TRBD2	CASSQEGLAGLPQFF	TGTGCCAGCAGCCAAGAAGGACTAGCGGGTCTCCCGCAGTTCTTC
TRBJ2-7	TRBV28	-	-	CASSPRTDPTSKQYF	TGTGCCAGCAGTCCGAGGACAGACCCTACGAGTAAGCAGTACTTC
TRBJ1-4	TRBV29-1	-	-	CSVRGGEKLFF	TGCAGCGTCCGGGGTGGTGAAAAACTGTTTTTT
TRBJ2-3	TRBV3-1/TRBV3-2	-	TRBD1	CASSHLDRGRPNTQYF	TGTGCCAGCAGCCACCTCGACAGGGGGCGCCCAAATACGCAGTATTTT
TRBJ1-1	TRBV5-1	once	TRBD1	CASSPRTGKAVTEAFF	TGCGCCAGCAGCCCTCGGACAGGGAAAGCGGTCACTGAAGCTTTCTTT
TRBJ2-7	TRBV10-1	once	-	CASSPTSPSYEQYF	TGCGCCAGCAGTCCTACTAGTCCTTCCTACGAGCAGTACTTC
TRBJ1-4	TRBV20-1	once	-	CSARALEKLFF	TGCAGTGCTAGAGCCCTTGAAAAACTGTTTTTT
TRBJ1-2	TRBV6-4	-	-	CASSETGGGYGYTF	TGTGCCAGCAGCGAGACCGGGGGTGGCTATGGCTACACCTTC
TRBJ1-3	TRBV28	-	TRBD1	CASSSPPGGSVAIYF	TGTGCCAGCAGTTCCCCCCCAGGGGGCTCAGTGGCCATATATTTT
TRBJ2-5	TRBV29-1	-	-	CSAATGLVRETQYF	TGCAGCGCAGCAACAGGTTTAGTCCGGGAGACCCAGTACTTC
TRBJ1-1	TRBV28	-	TRBD1	CASSHNRGLEAFF	TGTGCCAGCAGCCATAACAGGGGGCTTGAAGCTTTCTTT
TRBJ2-7	TRBV20-1	-	-	CSAWNGSF	TGCAGTGCTTGGAACGGGAGTTTC
TRBJ2-7	TRBV27	once	TRBD2	CASSLGPGGKYEQYF	TGTGCCAGCAGTTTGGGCCCGGGGGGGAAATACGAGCAGTACTTC
TRBJ1-3	TRBV2	-	-	CASLVPAGLKLSGNTIYF	TGTGCCAGCCTCGTTCCGGCAGGGTTAAAATTATCTGGAAACACCATATATTTT
TRBJ2-7	TRBV4-2	-	-	CASSRGGSYEQYF	TGTGCCAGCAGCCGGGGCGGCTCCTACGAGCAGTACTTC
TRBJ2-2	TRBV5-1	-	-	CASSLASSVGELFF	TGCGCCAGCAGCTTGGCCTCGTCGGTCGGGGAGCTGTTTTTT
TRBJ1-2	TRBV3-1/TRBV3-2	-	TRBD1	CASSPGTVNYGYTF	TGTGCCAGCAGCCCCGGGACAGTAAACTATGGCTACACCTTC
TRBJ2-1	TRBV28	few	-	CASAHRLADNEQFF	TGTGCCAGCGCTCACAGGTTAGCTGACAATGAGCAGTTCTTC
TRBJ2-3	TRBV27	-	-	CASSTEGRRADTQYF	TGTGCCAGCAGCACGGAGGGCCGAAGGGCAGATACGCAGTATTTT
TRBJ1-4	TRBV15	once	TRBD1	CATSRVLGQTTNEKLFF	TGTGCCACCAGCAGAGTGTTGGGACAGACAACTAATGAAAAACTGTTTTTT
TRBJ2-7	TRBV12-5	-	TRBD1	CASGLVMGQGIHEQYF	TGTGCTAGTGGTTTGGTAATGGGACAGGGAATCCACGAGCAGTACTTC
TRBJ2-3	TRBV4-1	-	-	CASRPGLPDTQYF	TGCGCCAGCAGGCCAGGGCTCCCGGATACGCAGTATTTT
TRBJ2-5	TRBV9	-	-	CASSVARFELRETQYF	TGTGCCAGCAGCGTAGCTCGCTTCGAGCTCCGGGAGACCCAGTACTTC
TRBJ1-5	TRBV28	-	TRBD1	CASTQGGVGNQPQHF	TGTGCCAGTACCCAGGGGGGAGTGGGCAATCAGCCCCAGCATTTT
TRBJ2-1	TRBV7-9	-	TRBD2	CATWGLAGGFDEQFF	TGTGCCACTTGGGGGCTAGCGGGAGGTTTTGATGAGCAGTTCTTC
TRBJ1-3	TRBV18	-	-	CASSDRGSLHTIYF	TGTGCCAGCTCCGACCGAGGCAGTCTCCACACCATATATTTT
TRBJ2-1	TRBV2	-	TRBD2	CASRTSGRTHEQFF	TGTGCCAGCAGGACTAGCGGGAGAACCCATGAGCAGTTCTTC
TRBJ1-2	TRBV6-5	-	-	CASSWGRINYGYTF	TGTGCCAGCAGCTGGGGCCGAATTAACTATGGCTACACCTTC
TRBJ2-5	TRBV3-1/TRBV3-2	once	TRBD2	CASSQEVRGGATQYF	TGTGCCAGCAGCCAAGAAGTTCGGGGAGGGGCGACCCAGTACTTC
TRBJ1-4	TRBV21-1	-	-	CASRAGTPATNEKLFF	TGTGCCAGCAGGGCCGGGACACCAGCAACTAATGAAAAACTGTTTTTT
TRBJ2-1	TRBV28	-	TRBD2	CASSPTPGTSGRALFYNEQFF	TGTGCCAGCAGCCCCACCCCCGGGACTAGCGGGAGGGCCTTGTTCTACAATGAGCAGTTCTTC
TRBJ1-4	TRBV2	-	-	CASTPGLANEKLFF	TGTGCCAGCACCCCAGGGTTGGCTAATGAAAAACTGTTTTTT
TRBJ1-6	TRBV6-5	-	-	CASSYTGEGPKALHF	TGTGCCAGCAGTTACACCGGGGAAGGGCCAAAGGCCCTCCACTTT
TRBJ2-6	TRBV5-4	once	-	CASSPRDTVVTGANVLTF	TGTGCCAGCAGCCCCAGGGACACAGTGGTGACCGGGGCCAACGTCCTGACTTTC
TRBJ1-2	TRBV5-1	-	TRBD1	CASSLGMTGLIRYTF	TGCGCCAGCAGCTTGGGCATGACAGGGTTGATTCGCTACACCTTC
TRBJ2-3	TRBV7-9	once	-	CASGRERADTQYF	TGTGCCAGCGGACGGGAGAGGGCAGATACGCAGTATTTT
TRBJ1-6	TRBV5-6	once	TRBD1	CASKDRDNSPLHF	TGTGCCAGCAAGGACAGGGACAATTCACCCCTCCACTTT
TRBJ2-3	TRBV9	-	TRBD2	CASSVAERGNTDTQYF	TGTGCCAGCAGCGTAGCTGAGCGGGGGAACACAGATACGCAGTATTTT
TRBJ2-5	TRBV27	-	-	CASGRGFQETQYF	TGTGCCAGCGGTCGCGGGTTCCAAGAGACCCAGTACTTC
TRBJ1-6	TRBV11-1	once	-	CASSERGAYNSPLHF	TGTGCCAGCAGCGAAAGAGGAGCCTATAATTCACCCCTCCACTTT
TRBJ1-5	TRBV29-1	-	-	CSVGEGDQPQHF	TGCAGCGTTGGAGAAGGGGATCAGCCCCAGCATTTT